This is a list of T cell receptor beta chains from one sample in a study of memory CD4+ T cells and cytomegalovirus serostatus. The table came from immunoSEQ multiplex PCR; TCRdb's copy has only in-frame clones and leaves some out. The table has under 55,000 clones, 65% to 85% seen once. Sequencing was performed on memory CD4+ T cells from blood. The receptors derive from an adult in good health and CMV-seropositive. CDR3s include the opening cysteine and the closing phenylalanine or tryptophan. The D gene is left open where the match is weak. Only part of the rows carry a size: once, few, many, or a class if the clone is expanded.

cdr3_length | clone_size | j_call | v_call | d_call | cdr3_aa | cdr3_nt
15 | NA | TRBJ1-6 | TRBV19 | TRBD1 | CATSPQGAGNSPLHF | TGTGCCACCAGCCCCCAGGGGGCCGGCAATTCACCCCTCCACTTT
15 | NA | TRBJ2-7 | TRBV15 | TRBD1 | CATSRDTDRGYEQYF | TGTGCCACCAGCAGAGATACGGACAGGGGCTACGAGCAGTACTTC
13 | NA | TRBJ1-2 | TRBV19 | TRBD1 | CASSTGQTLRYTF | TGTGCCAGTAGTACGGGACAGACTTTGCGCTACACCTTC
18 | once | TRBJ2-6 | TRBV7-6 | TRBD2 | CASSLLAGGTSGANVLTF | TGTGCCAGCAGCTTGCTAGCGGGAGGTACCTCTGGGGCCAACGTCCTGACTTTC
15 | NA | TRBJ2-1 | TRBV18 | TRBD2 | CASSPGTSGGGEQFF | TGTGCCAGCTCACCTGGGACTAGCGGGGGGGGTGAGCAGTTCTTC
15 | NA | TRBJ1-2 | TRBV7-2 | NA | CASSPSLWEDYGYTF | TGTGCCAGCAGCCCATCCTTGTGGGAAGACTATGGCTACACCTTC
16 | NA | TRBJ2-7 | TRBV10-2 | TRBD2 | CASSDPLASGVYEQYF | TGCGCCAGCAGTGATCCCCTGGCTAGCGGGGTCTACGAGCAGTACTTC
13 | NA | TRBJ1-2 | TRBV13 | NA | CASSLVGGYGYTF | TGTGCCAGCAGCTTAGTAGGAGGCTATGGCTACACCTTC
12 | once | TRBJ1-2 | TRBV2 | TRBD1 | CAGQGQDYGYTF | TGTGCCGGCCAGGGACAGGACTATGGCTACACCTTC
12 | NA | TRBJ2-7 | TRBV18 | NA | CASSPDRLEQYF | TGTGCCAGCTCCCCGGACCGCCTCGAGCAGTACTTC
13 | NA | TRBJ2-7 | TRBV10-2 | NA | CASSELDSYEQYF | TGCGCCAGCAGTGAGCTGGACTCCTACGAGCAGTACTTC
16 | NA | TRBJ2-1 | TRBV7-2 | TRBD1 | CASSLGGTVQTNEQFF | TGTGCCAGCAGCTTAGGGGGGACAGTTCAGACCAATGAGCAGTTCTTC
13 | once | TRBJ1-2 | TRBV5-1 | TRBD1 | CASSYTGEVGYTF | TGCGCCAGCAGCTACACAGGGGAAGTTGGCTACACCTTC
15 | few | TRBJ2-7 | TRBV15 | TRBD1 | CATSRAPGQSYEQYF | TGTGCCACCAGCAGAGCCCCGGGACAGTCCTACGAGCAGTACTTC
17 | NA | TRBJ2-2 | TRBV7-9 | TRBD2 | CASSPQTSGGNTGELFF | TGTGCCAGCAGCCCCCAGACTAGCGGGGGGAACACCGGGGAGCTGTTTTTT
14 | NA | TRBJ2-2 | TRBV2 | NA | CASRVGANTGELFF | TGTGCCAGCAGAGTCGGGGCGAACACCGGGGAGCTGTTTTTT
13 | NA | TRBJ1-2 | TRBV6-6 | NA | CASSFDRTRGYTF | TGTGCCAGCAGTTTTGACAGGACGCGGGGCTACACCTTC
13 | NA | TRBJ1-2 | TRBV9 | NA | CASSVFPHNGYTF | TGTGCCAGCAGCGTGTTCCCCCACAATGGCTACACCTTC
15 | NA | TRBJ1-2 | TRBV28 | NA | CASSSPGGAQGGYTF | TGTGCCAGCAGTTCCCCCGGGGGGGCCCAGGGGGGCTACACCTTC
14 | NA | TRBJ1-2 | TRBV28 | NA | CASGLRGGWYGYTF | TGTGCCAGCGGACTCAGGGGAGGGTGGTATGGCTACACCTTC
16 | few | TRBJ1-4 | TRBV7-6 | NA | CASSLRGAPTNEKLFF | TGTGCCAGCAGCTTACGTGGGGCCCCAACTAATGAAAAACTGTTTTTT
16 | NA | TRBJ1-5 | TRBV2 | NA | CASRGDVAAVGQPQHF | TGTGCCAGCAGGGGGGACGTCGCAGCGGTGGGTCAGCCCCAGCATTTT
13 | NA | TRBJ2-5 | TRBV5-6 | NA | CASSFEGMETQYF | TGTGCCAGCAGTTTCGAGGGGATGGAGACCCAGTACTTC
11 | few | TRBJ2-7 | TRBV19 | NA | CASTFLGEQYF | TGTGCCAGTACATTCCTCGGCGAGCAGTACTTC